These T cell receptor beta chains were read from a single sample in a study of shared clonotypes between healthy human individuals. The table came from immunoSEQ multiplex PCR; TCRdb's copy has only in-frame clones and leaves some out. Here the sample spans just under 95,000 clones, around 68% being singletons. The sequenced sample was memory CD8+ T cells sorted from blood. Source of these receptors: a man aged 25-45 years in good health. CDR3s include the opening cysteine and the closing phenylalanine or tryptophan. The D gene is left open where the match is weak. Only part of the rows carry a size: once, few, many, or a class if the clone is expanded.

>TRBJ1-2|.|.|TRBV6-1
TGTGCCAGCCTACTGGGAACAGGCAACAACTATGGCTACACCTTC
CASLLGTGNNYGYTF
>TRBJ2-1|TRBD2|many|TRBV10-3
TGTGCCATCAGTGAAAAACTAGCGGGAGGGCCTCCCAATGAGCAGTTCTTC
CAISEKLAGGPPNEQFF
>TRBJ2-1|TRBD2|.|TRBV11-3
TGTGCCAGCAGCTTAGGCTTACTAGCGGGAGCTAAAAATGAGCAGTTCTTC
CASSLGLLAGAKNEQFF
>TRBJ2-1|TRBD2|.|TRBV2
TGTGCCAGCACACTAGCGGGAGACTGGTATGAGCAGTTCTTC
CASTLAGDWYEQFF
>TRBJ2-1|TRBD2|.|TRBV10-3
TGTGCCATCAGTGTCATAGCGGGACCCAGCCACAATGAGCAGTTCTTC
CAISVIAGPSHNEQFF
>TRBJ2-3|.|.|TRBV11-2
TGTGCCAGCAGCTTGAGGTCGGGAATCACAGATACGCAGTATTTT
CASSLRSGITDTQYF
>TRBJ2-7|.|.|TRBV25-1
TGTGCCAGCAGTGAACTACGCCCCTGGGGTCCCGAGCAGTACTTC
CASSELRPWGPEQYF
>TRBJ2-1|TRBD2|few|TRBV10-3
TGTGCCATCGACACTAGCGGAGTCGGGAATGAGCAGTTCTTC
CAIDTSGVGNEQFF
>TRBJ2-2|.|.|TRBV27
TGTGCCAGCAGTTTTGATCCCGGTCCGGCCGGGGAGCTGTTTTTT
CASSFDPGPAGELFF
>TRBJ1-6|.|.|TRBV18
TGTGCCAGCTCACCAATCGGGGATAGCTCCTATAATTCACCCCTCCACTTT
CASSPIGDSSYNSPLHF
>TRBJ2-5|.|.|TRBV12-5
TGTGCTAGTGCCGTAACAGGGAAGGAGACCCAGTACTTC
CASAVTGKETQYF
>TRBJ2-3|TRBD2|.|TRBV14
TGTGCCAGCAGCTTTTTAGCGGGAACCACCACAGATACGCAGTATTTT
CASSFLAGTTTDTQYF
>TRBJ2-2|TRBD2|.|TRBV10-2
TGCGCCAGCAGTGCGACTAGCGGAAGTGGGACCGGGGAGCTGTTTTTT
CASSATSGSGTGELFF
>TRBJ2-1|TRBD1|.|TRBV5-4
TGTGCCAGCAGCCCCGGACAGGGGAGCGATGAGCAGTTCTTC
CASSPGQGSDEQFF
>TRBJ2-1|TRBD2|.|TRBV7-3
TGTGCCAGCAGCTTAGAAAGCGGGACCTACAATGAGCAGTTCTTC
CASSLESGTYNEQFF
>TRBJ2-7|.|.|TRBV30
TGTGCCTGGAGTGTTTATTCCGATTCCTACGAGCAGTACTTC
CAWSVYSDSYEQYF
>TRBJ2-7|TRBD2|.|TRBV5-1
TGCGCCAGCAGCCAGAGAACTAGCGCTCCTATCGCGCAGTACTTC
CASSQRTSAPIAQYF
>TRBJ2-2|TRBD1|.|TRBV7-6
TGTGCCAGCAGCCGGACAGGGCCCACCGGGGAGCTGTTTTTT
CASSRTGPTGELFF
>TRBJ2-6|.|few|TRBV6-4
TGTGCCAGCAGCGTACAGGGCTCTGGGGCCAACGTCCTGACTTTC
CASSVQGSGANVLTF
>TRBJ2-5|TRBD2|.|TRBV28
TGTGCCAGCAGTTCTGCCGGGAGGGCCGAGGAGACCCAGTACTTC
CASSSAGRAEETQYF
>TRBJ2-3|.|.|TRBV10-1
TGCGCCAGCAGTGAGGCGGAAGCTAGCACAGATACGCAGTATTTT
CASSEAEASTDTQYF
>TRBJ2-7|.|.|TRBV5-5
TGTGCCAGCAGCTTGGCTGGGGGCCTTACCTACGAGCAGTACTTC
CASSLAGGLTYEQYF
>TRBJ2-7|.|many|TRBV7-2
TGTGCCAGCAGCTTAGCGGGTTGGTCCTACGAGCAGTACTTC
CASSLAGWSYEQYF
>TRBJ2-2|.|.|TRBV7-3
TGTGCCAGCAGCTTAGGTACGATGAACACCGGGGAGCTGTTTTTT
CASSLGTMNTGELFF
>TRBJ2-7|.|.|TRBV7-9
TGTGCCAGCAGCTTGACTGGGGTGTACTACGAGCAGTACTTC
CASSLTGVYYEQYF
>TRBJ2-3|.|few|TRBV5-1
TGCGCCAGCAGCCTACTCCCTGGGAGCACAGATACGCAGTATTTT
CASSLLPGSTDTQYF
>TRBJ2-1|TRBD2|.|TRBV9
TGTGCCAGCAGCGTAGGAGGGGCGGGAGCATCCTACAATGAGCAGTTCTTC
CASSVGGAGASYNEQFF
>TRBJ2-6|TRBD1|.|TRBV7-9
TGTGCCAGCAGTTTTCAGGGGGCTGGGGCCAACGTCCTGACTTTC
CASSFQGAGANVLTF
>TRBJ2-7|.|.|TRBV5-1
TGCGCCAGCCAGGACGAGGGCGCTTCCGCGGGCTACGAGCAGTACTTC
CASQDEGASAGYEQYF
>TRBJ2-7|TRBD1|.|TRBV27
TGTGCCAGCAGTTTAAGAGGCTCCGGACAGGTCTACGAGCAGTACTTC
CASSLRGSGQVYEQYF
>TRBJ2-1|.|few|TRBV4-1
TGCGCCAGCATGGTGGAGCAGTTCTTC
CASMVEQFF
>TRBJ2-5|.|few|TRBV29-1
TGCAGCGTAGCAACAGGGTTCGAGACCCAGTACTTC
CSVATGFETQYF
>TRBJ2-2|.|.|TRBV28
TGTGCCAGCAGTTTAAATAGGCTGGTTAACACCGGGGAGCTGTTTTTT
CASSLNRLVNTGELFF
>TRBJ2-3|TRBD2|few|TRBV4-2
TGTGCCAGCAGCCAGTACGAATTTAAACTAGCGGGAGGGGATACGCAGTATTTT
CASSQYEFKLAGGDTQYF
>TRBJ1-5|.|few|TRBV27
TGTGCCAGCAGTCTTTACTCGGACAGCTCCAATCAGCCCCAGCATTTT
CASSLYSDSSNQPQHF
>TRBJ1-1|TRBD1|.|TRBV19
TGTGCCAGTAGTATCGCCACAGGGGGCACTGAAGCTTTCTTT
CASSIATGGTEAFF
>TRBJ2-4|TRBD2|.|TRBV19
TGTGCCAGTAGTAAGCGAGCGGGATTAGACTTGGCCAAAAACATTCAGTACTTC
CASSKRAGLDLAKNIQYF
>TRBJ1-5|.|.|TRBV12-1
TGTGCCAGCAGCTTTTCGGCGGGGAACAATAGCAATCAGCCCCAGCATTTT
CASSFSAGNNSNQPQHF
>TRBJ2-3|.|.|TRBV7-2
TGTGCCAGCAGCTTACAGTCGGGGCCAGATACGCAGTATTTT
CASSLQSGPDTQYF
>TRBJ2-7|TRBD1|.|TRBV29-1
TGCAGCGTTGGTAAACTTGGACAGGGGGACGAGCAGTACTTC
CSVGKLGQGDEQYF
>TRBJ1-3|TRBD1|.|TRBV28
TGTGCCAGCAGTTTAACAGGGGGCTCTGGAAACACCATATATTTT
CASSLTGGSGNTIYF
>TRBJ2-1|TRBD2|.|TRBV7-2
TGTGCCAGCAGCTTAGAGGGGACTAGCGGGAGACACTACAATGAGCAGTTCTTC
CASSLEGTSGRHYNEQFF
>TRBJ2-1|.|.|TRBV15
TGTGCCACCAGCCGCGGTAGGTCGGGTGGTGAGCAGTTCTTC
CATSRGRSGGEQFF
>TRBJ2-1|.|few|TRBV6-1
TGTGCCAGCGAAACGACATTTTCCAGGAATGAGCAGTTCTTC
CASETTFSRNEQFF
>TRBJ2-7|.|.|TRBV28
TGTGCCAGCAGTTCCAGGACACGAACTTCCTACGAGCAGTACTTC
CASSSRTRTSYEQYF
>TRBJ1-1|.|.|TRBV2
TGTGCCAGCAGAGGGCAGATTGACACTGAAGCTTTCTTT
CASRGQIDTEAFF
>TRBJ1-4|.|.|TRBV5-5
TGTGCCAGCAGCTTAGGGGCGGGGGAAAAACTGTTTTTT
CASSLGAGEKLFF
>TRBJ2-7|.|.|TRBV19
TGTGCCAGTAGTATTAACCCACTGAATTCCTACGAGCAGTACTTC
CASSINPLNSYEQYF
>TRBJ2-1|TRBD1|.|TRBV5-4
TGTGCCAGCAGGCCAGGGGGCTTGGGCTCCTACAATGAGCAGTTCTTC
CASRPGGLGSYNEQFF
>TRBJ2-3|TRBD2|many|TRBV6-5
TGTGCCAGCAGCCTAGCGGGAGGGCCCACAGATACGCAGTATTTT
CASSLAGGPTDTQYF
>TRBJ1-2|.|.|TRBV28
TGTGCCAGCAGGAGGACAAAGGCTAACTATGGCTACACCTTC
CASRRTKANYGYTF
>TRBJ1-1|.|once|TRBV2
TGTGCCAGCAGTGTCATACAGAACACTGAAGCTTTCTTT
CASSVIQNTEAFF
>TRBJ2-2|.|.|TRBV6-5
TGTGCCAGCAGTTATGACAAGAACACCGGGGAGCTGTTTTTT
CASSYDKNTGELFF
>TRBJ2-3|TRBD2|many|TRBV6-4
TGTGCCAGCAGTCGTCTAGCGGGAGACAGCACAGATACGCAGTATTTT
CASSRLAGDSTDTQYF